These 26 T cell receptor beta chains originate from one sample sequenced in a study of vaccination effects on CD4 cells after COVID-19. No antigen has been identified for these receptors. With 10 to 11 days of culture completed, CD4+ T cells were isolated. Each participant was given two doses of one vaccine (BNT162b2 or mRNA-1273). Assay: immunoSEQ multiplex PCR; the TCRdb copy retains only in-frame clones and omits some. Of fewer than 55,000 clones listed, 60% to 75% are singletons. Sample: CD4+ T cells from PBMCs cultured without peptide, taken after COVID-19 vaccination. The receptors were gathered from a human donor who received a COVID-19 vaccine.

For the CDR3, the DNA is TGTGCCAGCAGTGAAGGCAGCCAATACGAGCAGTACTTC. This translates into CASSEGSQYEQYF. The chain is built from TRBV2 and TRBJ2-7, with D hard to call. This CDR3 has 13 residues. Germline V gives CDR1 SNHLY, CDR2 FYNNEI. V lost 1 base and J 4 bases, leaving 8 bases between the germline ends.

The chain couples TRBV20-1 to TRBJ2-3; D uncertain. Trimming pared 3 bases from V and 5 bases from J, leaving 3 bases between. CDR3 length: 10 residues. Per germline, CDR1 DFQATT and CDR2 SNEGSKA (reference sequence). CDR3 DNA sequence: TGCAGTGCTAGCGAAGATACGCAGTATTTT. It yields the protein CSASEDTQYF.

In this sample, this clone turned up a few times. This rearrangement joins TRBV14 to TRBJ2-5, with a possible D match to TRBD2 (5 bases). CDR1 is SGHDN, CDR2 FVKESK, per germline. The ends were cut back, 3 bases at V and 4 bases at J, with 15 bases in the middle. This CDR3 region has 15 residues. CDR3 amino acids: CASSHRGQIPETQYF. CDR3 DNA sequence: TGTGCCAGCAGCCATCGCGGGCAAATCCCAGAGACCCAGTACTTC.

J is TRBJ2-3 and V is TRBV7-7; TRBD2 agrees at 10 bases. J was trimmed by 1 base and V by 4 bases; bases with no gene match: 5. Germline CDR1 SSHAT, CDR2 FNYEAQ (reference sequence). The CDR3 sequence is 16 residues long. CDR3 coding DNA: TGTGCCAGCAGCTCGCGGACTAGCGGCTGCACAGATACGCAGTATTTT. It translates to CASSSRTSGCTDTQYF.

The CDR3 sequence: CASSLGQGVGKGELFF. CDR3 bases: TGTGCCAGCAGCCTTGGACAGGGTGTAGGAAAGGGGGAGCTGTTTTTT. The chain employs TRBV5-5 and TRBJ2-2; 8 nucleotides line up with TRBD1. This CDR3 has 16 residues. V gave up 4 bases and J gave up 8 bases; unmatched junction bases: 13. Germline CDR1 is SGHKS and CDR2 is YYEKEE (reference sequence).

CDR3: CASSSGLPEKLFF. CDR3 nucleotide sequence: TGTGCCAGCAGCAGCGGACTGCCCGAAAAACTGTTTTTT. The V gene is TRBV7-8, the J gene TRBJ1-4; no firm D call. From germline, CDR1 is SGHVS and CDR2 FQNEAQ. This CDR3 spans 13 amino acids. V lost 5 bases to trimming and J lost 8 bases, with 12 bases between them.

This clone was counted a few times. CDR3 DNA sequence: TGCGCCAGCAGCCGGACAGGGGAGGAGACCCAGTACTTC. As protein: CASSRTGEETQYF. The V call is TRBV5-1, the J call TRBJ2-5; 9 bases line up with TRBD1. Germline V gene lookup returns CDR1 SGHRS and CDR2 YFSETQ. The V and J ends lost 4 bases and 5 bases, in that order; junction bases with no gene match: 3. CDR3 length equals 13 residues.

The chain joins TRBV6-2 or TRBV6-3 to TRBJ2-7; D remains unclear. CDR1 MNHEY and CDR2 SVGEGT come from the germline V gene. This CDR3 region has 13 residues. V lost 0 bases and J lost 0, with 3 bases in between. The CDR3 DNA reads as TGTGCCAGCAGTTACTCGACCTCCTACGAGCAGTACTTC. Encoded protein: CASSYSTSYEQYF.

This chain uses TRBV10-3 with TRBJ2-4; TRBD2 matches 13 bases. The trim removed 10 bases at V and 7 bases at J, leaving 4 bases unmatched. This CDR3 has 13 residues. Germline V gene sequence: CDR1 ENHRY, CDR2 SYGVKD. The CDR3 protein is CATSLAGGNIQYF. The CDR3 bases are TGTGCCACCTCACTAGCGGGAGGGAACATTCAGTACTTC.

The chain uses TRBV7-9 and TRBJ2-5, with 10 bases identical to TRBD1. The J segment lost 4 bases and the V segment lost 6 bases, leaving 8 bases of the junction unmatched. CDR1 and CDR2 from the germline V gene are SEHNR and FQNEAQ (reference sequence). This CDR3 is built from 15 residues. Here the CDR3 reads CASRPGTGAGETQYF. CDR3 DNA sequence: TGTGCCAGCAGACCCGGGACAGGGGCGGGAGAGACCCAGTACTTC.

The CDR3 region is CASSLAQGAFGNTIYF. CDR3 bases: TGTGCCAGCAGCTTAGCCCAGGGGGCGTTTGGAAACACCATATATTTT. The rearrangement joins TRBV7-9 to TRBJ1-3; 8 bases are shared with TRBD1. CDR3 length: 16 amino acids. Germline CDR1 SEHNR, CDR2 FQNEAQ (reference sequence). J gave up 3 bases and V 0 bases, and 4 bases lay outside the gene matches.

This clone has a handful of counts. The rearrangement links TRBV5-1 to TRBJ2-7; D not certain. The V gene lost 0 bases and the J gene lost 1 base, with 8 bases spanning the gap. The CDR3 is 14 residues long. Germline V gives CDR1 SGHRS, CDR2 YFSETQ. The chain's CDR3 is CASSLVGGSYEQYF. In DNA, the CDR3 is TGCGCCAGCAGCTTGGTCGGCGGTTCCTACGAGCAGTACTTC.

This chain connects TRBV18 to TRBJ2-5; tentative D call: TRBD1 (5 bases). With 3 bases removed from V and 5 bases from J, the gap between germline ends came to 10 bases. The CDR3 loop spans 13 amino acids. Germline V gives CDR1 KGHSH, CDR2 LQKENI. As DNA, the CDR3 is TGTGCCAGCTCACCCCAGGGTTCGGAGACCCAGTACTTC. This codes for CASSPQGSETQYF.

The chain couples TRBV11-2 to TRBJ2-1, with D unclear. CDR3 length: 19 amino acids. The germline gives CDR1 SGHAT, CDR2 FQNNGV. The V end lost 0 bases, the J end lost 5 bases, and 23 bases lay between the germline ends. The CDR3 loop reads CASSLELTSWIVGHNEQFF. The CDR3 DNA reads TGTGCCAGCAGCTTAGAGTTGACTTCGTGGATAGTCGGGCACAATGAGCAGTTCTTC.

The gene calls are TRBV20-1 and TRBJ2-7; D remains ambiguous. Trimming shortened V by 4 bases and J by 4 bases, and 8 bases separated the two germline ends. The CDR3 has 11 residues. Per germline, CDR1 DFQATT and CDR2 SNEGSKA (reference sequence). The CDR3 loop is CSAIAGYEQYF. CDR3 nucleotide sequence: TGCAGTGCTATTGCCGGTTACGAGCAGTACTTC.

The chain employs TRBV21-1 and TRBJ2-4; the listed D gene, TRBD2, was not tested against the DNA. TRBV21-1 is recorded as a pseudogene. This CDR3 is 16 amino acids long. CDR3 nucleotides: TGTGCCAGCAGCAACAGGGACTTACTAGCCAAAAACATTCAGTACTTC. Translated: CASSNRDLLAKNIQYF.

The V call is TRBV11-2, the J call TRBJ2-3, with D perhaps TRBD2 (6 bases). Germline-derived CDR1 and CDR2 are SGHAT and FQNNGV. Deletions cut 6 bases from V and 2 bases from J, with 15 bases between. This CDR3 spans 15 amino acids. In DNA form, the CDR3 reads TGTGCCAGCAGGGTTGGAGGGCCTATCACAGATACGCAGTATTTT. It yields the protein CASRVGGPITDTQYF.

This chain joins TRBV18 and TRBJ2-7; no reliable D call. Deletions cut 0 bases from V and 3 bases from J, with 6 bases between. This CDR3 spans 13 amino acids. The germline CDR1 and CDR2 sequences are KGHSH and LQKENI. The CDR3 nucleotides read TGTGCCAGCTCACCACCATCTAGCTACGAGCAGTACTTC. Its translation: CASSPPSSYEQYF.

The CDR3 is CASSETGGGEKLFF. The CDR3, as DNA: TGTGCCAGCAGTGAAACAGGGGGAGGCGAAAAACTGTTTTTT. J is TRBJ1-4 and V is TRBV25-1, with 8 bases identical to TRBD1. CDR1 is MGHDK, CDR2 SYGVNS, per germline. V trimming: 2 bases; J trimming: 8 bases; junction bases outside the gene matches: 4. This CDR3 comprises 14 residues.

The chain employs TRBV11-2 and TRBJ2-1; D is undetermined. V was trimmed by 3 bases and J by 0 bases, leaving 6 bases between them. Germline V lookup: CDR1 SGHAT, CDR2 FQNNGV. The CDR3 is made up of 14 amino acids. CDR3: CASSFPSSYNEQFF. For the CDR3, the DNA is TGTGCCAGCAGCTTTCCCAGCTCCTACAATGAGCAGTTCTTC.

Comments on this clone: Other DNA sequences in the same sample also yield this CDR3. This chain uses TRBV5-1 with TRBJ1-1; 7 bases fit TRBD1. This CDR3 contains 14 residues. The germline V gene has CDR1 SGHRS and CDR2 YFSETQ. V was clipped by 2 bases and J by 3 bases; unmatched bases: 4. CDR3 sequence reads: CASSLDRVDTEAFF. The CDR3 bases are TGCGCCAGCAGCTTAGACAGGGTTGACACTGAAGCTTTCTTT.

The V call is TRBV2, the J call TRBJ1-3; D might be TRBD1 (5 bases). This CDR3 comprises 14 residues. V was shortened by 5 bases and J by 0 bases, with 8 bases between the two germline ends. Germline values: CDR1 SNHLY, CDR2 FYNNEI. CDR3 region: CASSMTDSGNTIYF. The CDR3 DNA reads TGTGCCAGCAGTATGACAGACTCTGGAAACACCATATATTTT.

The chain has TRBV5-1 and TRBJ2-5; tentative D call: TRBD1 (6 bases). V was trimmed by 4 bases and J by 4 bases, leaving 14 bases between them. The CDR3 sequence is 14 residues long. Germline CDR1 reads SGHRS; CDR2 reads YFSETQ. CDR3 DNA sequence: TGCGCCAGCAGCCAGGGAACAGGGACAGAGACCCAGTACTTC. Amino acid sequence: CASSQGTGTETQYF. Full variable domain (missing parts from reference TRBV5-1 and TRBJ2-5): KAGVTQTPRYLIKTRGQQVTLSCSPISGHRSVSWYQQTPGQGLQFLFEYFSETQRNKGNFPGRFSGRQFSNSRSEMNVSTLELGDSALYLCASSQGTGTETQYFGPGTRLLVL.

CDR3: CAWSVEDNQPQHF. The DNA of the CDR3 is TGTGCCTGGAGTGTCGAGGACAATCAGCCCCAGCATTTT. The V and J genes are TRBV30 and TRBJ1-5, with D hard to call. Per germline, CDR1 GTSNPN and CDR2 SVGIG (reference sequence). Trimming stripped 0 bases from V and 3 bases from J, with 6 bases between. This CDR3 spans 13 amino acids.

This clone was observed a few times. Other DNA sequences in this specimen translate into the identical CDR3. The chain carries TRBV5-1 and TRBJ1-1; 10 bases are a match to TRBD1. Germline V CDR1 and CDR2: SGHRS, YFSETQ. J gave up 5 bases and V 5 bases, and 6 bases lay outside the gene matches. The length of the CDR3 is 14 residues. The CDR3 is CASSYRDRGTEAFF. The CDR3 region has the DNA TGCGCCAGCAGTTACCGGGACAGGGGAACTGAAGCTTTCTTT.

The chain recombines TRBV7-9 with TRBJ1-1; D remains unclear. The CDR3 runs to 14 residues. V shed 3 bases and J shed 2 bases, with 10 bases lying between them. Germline loops: CDR1 SEHNR, CDR2 FQNEAQ (reference sequence). The chain's CDR3 is CASSFFPGNTEAFF. CDR3 bases: TGTGCCAGCAGCTTCTTTCCGGGAAACACTGAAGCTTTCTTT. Full variable domain (rest looked up from reference TRBV7-9 and TRBJ1-1): DTGVSQNPRHKITKRGQNVTFRCDPISEHNRLYWYRQTLGQGPEFLTYFQNEAQLEKSRLLSDRFSAERPKGSFSTLEIQRTEQGDSAMYLCASSFFPGNTEAFFGQGTRLTVV.